These T cell receptor beta chains were read from a single sample in a study of beta chain features in type 1 diabetes. The assay was immunoSEQ multiplex PCR, and TCRdb's table has in-frame clones only and misses some. The sample has more than 200,000 clones; under 20% are singletons. Material for sequencing was naive CD4+ T cells from blood. These receptors all come from a young man with type 1 diabetes. Both conserved end residues are part of each CDR3. The D gene is left open where the match is weak. Clone sizes are given selectively: once, few, many, or a class where the clone is expanded.

TRBJ2-1,TRBV4-3,NA,TRBD1,CASSLTGQGYNEQFF,TGCGCCAGCAGCCTGACGGGACAGGGCTACAATGAGCAGTTCTTC
TRBJ1-1,TRBV5-8,NA,TRBD1,CASSLQGGSTEAFF,TGTGCCAGCAGCCTGCAGGGGGGGAGCACTGAAGCTTTCTTT
TRBJ1-5,TRBV29-1,NA,TRBD1,CSAVGQGGQPQHF,TGCAGCGCCGTCGGACAGGGGGGTCAGCCCCAGCATTTT
TRBJ2-5,TRBV6-5,few,TRBD2,CASSSPASGSAETQYF,TGTGCCAGCAGTTCCCCCGCTAGCGGGAGCGCAGAGACCCAGTACTTC
TRBJ2-1,TRBV4-2,few,NA,CASSQETTGTFNEQFF,TGTGCCAGCAGCCAAGAGACCACAGGGACTTTCAATGAGCAGTTCTTC
TRBJ2-7,TRBV7-2,few,NA,CASSTDMAYEQYF,TGTGCCAGCTCGACAGACATGGCTTACGAGCAGTACTTC
TRBJ2-1,TRBV30,few,TRBD1,CAWSPGQNYNEQFF,TGTGCCTGGAGTCCGGGACAGAACTACAATGAGCAGTTCTTC
TRBJ1-1,TRBV5-4,few,NA,CASSSPARAMNTEAFF,TGTGCCAGCAGCTCCCCGGCCAGGGCTATGAACACTGAAGCTTTCTTT
TRBJ1-2,TRBV28,NA,TRBD1,CASSPGTASNYGYTF,TGTGCCAGCAGCCCCGGGACAGCCTCTAACTATGGCTACACCTTC
TRBJ2-7,TRBV7-2,few,TRBD1,CASRKGTGFYEQYF,TGTGCCAGCAGAAAGGGGACAGGATTCTACGAGCAGTACTTC
TRBJ2-7,TRBV29-1,few,NA,CSVVISGSYEQYF,TGCAGCGTTGTGATTAGCGGATCCTACGAGCAGTACTTC
TRBJ2-7,TRBV7-2,NA,TRBD1,CASSFGTGSAYEQYF,TGTGCCAGCAGCTTTGGGACAGGGTCGGCCTACGAGCAGTACTTC
TRBJ2-1,TRBV15,few,TRBD2,CATSRLAGGSYNEQFF,TGTGCCACCAGCAGACTAGCGGGAGGGTCCTACAATGAGCAGTTCTTC
TRBJ1-1,TRBV5-4,few,NA,CASSLRETEAFF,TGTGCCAGCAGCTTGCGGGAAACTGAAGCTTTCTTT
TRBJ1-5,TRBV7-2,NA,NA,CASRPGQRNQPQHF,TGTGCCAGCAGGCCTGGACAGCGCAATCAGCCCCAGCATTTT
TRBJ1-5,TRBV30,NA,TRBD1,CAWKGQGQPQHF,TGTGCCTGGAAGGGACAGGGACAGCCCCAGCATTTT
TRBJ2-1,TRBV29-1,few,TRBD2,CSVRTGTSGRGAYNEQFF,TGCAGCGTGCGAACCGGGACTAGCGGCCGTGGGGCCTACAATGAGCAGTTCTTC
TRBJ2-7,TRBV29-1,few,TRBD2,CSVEFPGGREQYF,TGCAGCGTTGAATTTCCGGGAGGGCGCGAGCAGTACTTC
TRBJ2-5,TRBV30,NA,NA,CAWGGGNQETQYF,TGTGCCTGGGGTGGAGGTAACCAAGAGACCCAGTACTTC
TRBJ1-2,TRBV30,few,NA,CAWSVIGLNYGYTF,TGTGCCTGGAGTGTAATCGGGCTTAACTATGGCTACACCTTC
TRBJ2-3,TRBV7-9,few,NA,CASRYLLRTDTQYF,TGTGCCAGCAGATACCTATTACGCACAGATACGCAGTATTTT
TRBJ2-1,TRBV7-8,NA,TRBD2,CASSLAGTSGNEQFF,TGTGCCAGCAGCTTAGCCGGGACTAGCGGCAATGAGCAGTTCTTC
TRBJ1-2,TRBV28,NA,NA,CASRPGVHYGYTF,TGTGCCAGCAGGCCCGGGGTACACTATGGCTACACCTTC
TRBJ2-1,TRBV10-3,few,TRBD1,CAIRMRQGAHEQFF,TGTGCCATCAGGATGAGACAGGGGGCCCATGAGCAGTTCTTC
TRBJ2-1,TRBV7-9,few,NA,CASSPPDSAAGNEQFF,TGTGCCAGCAGCCCTCCTGACTCGGCGGCGGGCAATGAGCAGTTCTTC
TRBJ2-1,TRBV7-8,once,TRBD2,CASSPTSGRASFYNEQFF,TGTGCCAGCAGCCCGACTAGCGGGAGGGCCTCATTTTACAATGAGCAGTTCTTC
TRBJ1-2,TRBV29-1,few,NA,CSVVSGRGYTF,TGCAGCGTTGTATCCGGACGGGGCTACACCTTC
TRBJ1-1,TRBV29-1,NA,NA,CSVERGTGEAFF,TGCAGCGTTGAAAGGGGAACGGGTGAAGCTTTCTTT
TRBJ2-1,TRBV28,few,NA,CASSVPGYNEQFF,TGTGCCAGCAGCGTTCCGGGCTACAATGAGCAGTTCTTC
TRBJ2-5,TRBV10-3,few,NA,CAISEVGVLGETQYF,TGTGCCATCAGTGAAGTGGGTGTCTTGGGGGAGACCCAGTACTTC
TRBJ2-3,TRBV25-1,few,TRBD1,CASRGQGRTDTQYF,TGTGCCAGCAGGGGACAGGGCCGCACAGATACGCAGTATTTT
TRBJ2-1,TRBV28,NA,NA,CAGQGRNEQFF,TGTGCCGGGCAGGGGCGCAATGAGCAGTTCTTC
TRBJ2-5,TRBV27,NA,NA,CASCRQRQETQYF,TGTGCCAGCTGCCGACAGAGGCAAGAGACCCAGTACTTC
TRBJ2-3,TRBV9,NA,NA,CASSVASGTDTQYF,TGTGCCAGCAGCGTAGCATCGGGCACAGATACGCAGTATTTT
TRBJ2-2,TRBV7-9,NA,NA,CASSLEPRTGELFF,TGTGCCAGCAGCTTAGAGCCCCGCACCGGGGAGCTGTTTTTT
TRBJ2-6,TRBV15,NA,NA,CATSPYGGGSSGANVLTF,TGTGCCACCAGCCCTTACGGGGGCGGAAGCTCTGGGGCCAACGTCCTGACTTTC
TRBJ1-1,TRBV27,NA,NA,CASSLVGASAFF,TGTGCCAGCAGTTTAGTGGGGGCGTCAGCTTTCTTT
TRBJ2-7,TRBV9,NA,NA,CASSVNPGEGYEQYF,TGTGCCAGCAGCGTAAACCCCGGGGAAGGCTACGAGCAGTACTTC
TRBJ1-2,TRBV7-3,NA,TRBD1,CASSFNDRDGYTF,TGTGCCAGCAGCTTCAACGACAGGGACGGCTACACCTTC
TRBJ2-1,TRBV7-3,NA,NA,CASSLTGLALYNEQFF,TGTGCCAGCAGCTTAACGGGCCTAGCGCTTTACAATGAGCAGTTCTTC
TRBJ2-1,TRBV6-5,NA,NA,CASSPLSNEQFF,TGTGCCAGCAGTCCTCTCTCAAATGAGCAGTTCTTC
TRBJ2-4,TRBV2,once,TRBD1,CASSPDRDENIQYF,TGTGCCAGCAGTCCGGACAGGGATGAAAACATTCAGTACTTC
TRBJ2-3,TRBV5-4,few,NA,CGSSLGPLSTDTQYF,TGTGGGAGCAGCTTGGGGCCACTTAGCACAGATACGCAGTATTTT
TRBJ1-2,TRBV7-9,few,NA,CASSFEGRRGGYTF,TGTGCCAGCAGCTTTGAGGGGCGAAGGGGTGGCTACACCTTC
TRBJ1-4,TRBV30,NA,NA,CACRRGPNEKLFF,TGTGCCTGCCGAAGGGGTCCTAATGAAAAACTGTTTTTT
TRBJ2-7,TRBV5-6,NA,TRBD1,CASSLGTGIYYEQYF,TGTGCCAGCAGCTTGGGGACAGGGATTTACTACGAGCAGTACTTC
TRBJ2-1,TRBV15,NA,NA,CATRGESYNEQFF,TGTGCCACCAGGGGGGAATCCTACAATGAGCAGTTCTTC
TRBJ2-5,TRBV4-1,few,NA,CASSQDLQALRETQYF,TGCGCCAGCAGCCAAGATCTACAGGCCTTACGGGAGACCCAGTACTTC
TRBJ2-5,TRBV7-9,few,NA,CASSPLDTEGAQYF,TGTGCCAGCAGCCCCCTTGACACAGAGGGGGCCCAGTACTTC
TRBJ1-1,TRBV30,NA,NA,CGTAGTEAFF,TGTGGGACGGCCGGCACTGAAGCTTTCTTT
TRBJ2-5,TRBV5-4,NA,TRBD2,CASSHSSGYQETQYF,TGTGCCAGCAGCCATTCTAGCGGCTACCAAGAGACCCAGTACTTC
TRBJ2-3,TRBV11-2,NA,TRBD2,CASSRGAGADTQYF,TGTGCCAGCAGCCGAGGGGCGGGAGCAGATACGCAGTATTTT
TRBJ2-1,TRBV7-3,NA,NA,CASSLGSVSYNEQFF,TGTGCCAGCAGCTTAGGATCGGTTTCCTACAATGAGCAGTTCTTC
TRBJ2-1,TRBV7-2,NA,NA,CASSPGDLRREFF,TGTGCCAGCAGCCCTGGGGACCTGCGAAGGGAGTTCTTC